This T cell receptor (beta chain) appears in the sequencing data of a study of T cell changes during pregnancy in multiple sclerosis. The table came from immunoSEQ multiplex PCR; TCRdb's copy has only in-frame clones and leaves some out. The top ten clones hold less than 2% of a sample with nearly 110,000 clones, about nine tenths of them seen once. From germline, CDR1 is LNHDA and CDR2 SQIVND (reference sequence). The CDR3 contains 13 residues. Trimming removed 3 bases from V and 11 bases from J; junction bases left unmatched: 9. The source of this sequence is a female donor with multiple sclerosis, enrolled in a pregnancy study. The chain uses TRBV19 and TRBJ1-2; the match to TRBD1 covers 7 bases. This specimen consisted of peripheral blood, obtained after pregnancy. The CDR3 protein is CASSIRGDSSYTF. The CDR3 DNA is TGTGCCAGTAGTATCAGGGGGGACAGCTCATACACCTTC.